This TCR beta chain is drawn from a study of OX40 agonist ivuxolimab in advanced cancers. Study overall: The study treated patients with ivuxolimab, an agonistic anti-OX40 (CD134) antibody. Checkpoint inhibitors had been given previously to around 38% of patients.

Study-level points and caveats: CD4+ and CD8+ blood T cells expanded clonally by week 6 at 0.1 to 3.0 mg/kg. With doses of 0.1-3.0 mg/kg, partial responders showed among the lowest clonal expansion.

V shed 3 bases, J shed 7 bases, and the junction held 11 bases outside the gene matches. The CDR3 totals 17 residues. CDR1 LNHDA and CDR2 SQIVND come from the germline V gene (reference sequence). Sequencing used immunoSEQ multiplex PCR; TCRdb keeps in-frame clones, though not all of them. This table holds about 76,000 clones, about 85% found once. On this clone: Its cognate antigen is unknown.

Sequenced material: CD4+ or CD8+ T cells sorted from blood, taken in a trial of the OX40 agonist ivuxolimab. The clonotype originates from an adult with an advanced solid tumor such as melanoma, head and neck, liver or kidney cancer. The genes are TRBV19 and TRBJ2-1; 11 bases agree with TRBD2. CDR3 nucleotide sequence: TGTGCCAGTAGTATGCCTTCTGGTAGCGGGGGGGGAAATGAGCAGTTCTTC. Its translation is CASSMPSGSGGGNEQFF.